These 17 T cell receptor beta chains were sequenced from one sample in a study of radiotherapy plus CTLA-4 blockade in lung cancer. Data came from immunoSEQ multiplex PCR; TCRdb stores just in-frame clones and leaves some out. The repertoire includes 90,000 or so clones, around four fifths of them detected once, and roughly 0.84% sits in the top ten. This sample comprised peripheral blood, obtained from a patient treated with radiotherapy plus ipilimumab. All receptors derive from a human donor with non-small cell lung cancer who had stable disease on radiotherapy plus ipilimumab.

V usage is TRBV7-8 and J usage is TRBJ1-2; tentatively, D is TRBD1 (5 bases). This CDR3 comprises 15 residues. V was cut by 5 bases and J by 7 bases, with 20 bases left in between. Germline-derived CDR1 and CDR2 are SGHVS and FQNEAQ. This CDR3 reads CASSLGTDIYGGYTF. CDR3 DNA: TGTGCCAGCAGCCTCGGGACCGACATCTATGGTGGCTACACCTTC.

V and J are TRBV28 and TRBJ2-5; D remains ambiguous. The V gene lost 3 bases and the J gene lost 5 bases, with 10 bases spanning the gap. This CDR3 spans 13 amino acids. Per the germline V gene, CDR1 is MDHEN and CDR2 is SYDVKM. CDR3 nucleotides: TGTGCCAGCAGTTTTCTCGGTCGGGAGACCCAGTACTTC. Protein: CASSFLGRETQYF.

This rearrangement joins TRBV5-4 to TRBJ2-1, with 8 bases identical to TRBD2. Germline values: CDR1 SGHNT, CDR2 YYREEE (reference sequence). Trimming cost V 0 bases and J 9 bases; bases outside gene matches: 8. CDR3 length: 15 residues. Here the CDR3 reads CASSLAGGLLGEQFF. DNA of the CDR3: TGTGCCAGCAGCTTGGCGGGGGGGCTATTGGGTGAGCAGTTCTTC.

The chain links TRBV11-2 to TRBJ2-5; 8 positions match TRBD1. CDR3 size: 15 residues. V was clipped by 4 bases and J by 3 bases; unmatched bases: 7. Germline V gene sequence: CDR1 SGHAT, CDR2 FQNNGV. The CDR3 DNA sequence: TGTGCCAGCAGCTATGTCCCGGACAGGGAAGAGACCCAGTACTTC. Its protein is CASSYVPDREETQYF.

The chain is built from TRBV19 and TRBJ2-7; 8 positions match TRBD1. With 4 bases clipped from V and 5 bases from J, the junction kept 7 bases outside the gene matches. Germline-derived CDR1 and CDR2 are LNHDA and SQIVND (reference sequence). This CDR3 contains 14 residues. The DNA for the CDR3 is TGTGCCAGTAGTAGCGACAGGGGCCGGAACGAGCAGTACTTC. Its protein product is CASSSDRGRNEQYF.

This chain uses TRBV6-5 with TRBJ2-2; 12 positions agree with TRBD1. V was clipped by 5 bases and J by 6 bases; unmatched bases: 4. Looked up from germline, CDR1 is MNHEY and CDR2 is SVGAGI. This CDR3 spans 15 amino acids. CDR3 in DNA: TGTGCCAGCAGTGTCGGGACAGGGGGCCCCGGGGAGCTGTTTTTT. Encoded protein: CASSVGTGGPGELFF.

This clone was seen once. The rearrangement uses TRBV30 and TRBJ2-5, with TRBD1 identical over 7 bases. The closer fit of TRBJ2-7 to the DNA end suggests the J call may be wrong. CDR3 size: 13 residues. Germline-derived CDR1 and CDR2 are GTSNPN and SVGIG (reference sequence). CDR3 in DNA: TGTGCCTGGGCCAGACAGGGACCCTACGAGCAGTACTTC. Protein product: CAWARQGPYEQYF.

The chain links TRBV14 to TRBJ2-7; the match to TRBD1 covers 9 bases. In germline, CDR1 is SGHDN, CDR2 FVKESK. V lost 0 bases and J lost 2; bases outside the gene matches: 5. The CDR3 totals 16 residues. This CDR3 reads CASSQEDRGNPYEQYF. In DNA, the CDR3 is TGTGCCAGCAGCCAAGAGGACAGGGGAAACCCCTACGAGCAGTACTTC. Together with reference TRBV14 and TRBJ2-7, the CDR3 gives the full variable domain: EAGVTQFPSHSVIEKGQTVTLRCDPISGHDNLYWYRRVMGKEIKFLLHFVKESKQDESGMPNNRFLAERTGGTYSTLKVQPAELEDSGVYFCASSQEDRGNPYEQYFGPGTRLTVT.

The V call is TRBV2, the J call TRBJ1-4; weak D call: TRBD1 (5 bases). Looked up from germline, CDR1 is SNHLY and CDR2 is FYNNEI. CDR3 size: 13 residues. Trimming removed 8 bases from V and 5 bases from J, with 12 bases in between. The CDR3: CASCGGRNEKLFF. The CDR3 coding sequence is TGTGCCAGCTGTGGGGGAAGAAATGAAAAACTGTTTTTT.

Only a few counts were recorded for this clone. The genes are TRBV19 and TRBJ2-1; 7 positions agree with TRBD1. The CDR3 is made up of 15 amino acids. Germline V gene lookup returns CDR1 LNHDA and CDR2 SQIVND (reference sequence). V shed 5 bases and J 6 bases; nucleotides not matched to a gene: 10. The CDR3 bases are TGTGCCAGTAGTGCCGGACAGGTAGGGAGCAATGAGCAGTTCTTC. The encoded protein is CASSAGQVGSNEQFF.

The rearrangement links TRBV28 to TRBJ2-5, with D perhaps assigned TRBD1 or TRBD2 (6 bases each). Per the germline V gene, CDR1 is MDHEN and CDR2 is SYDVKM. The CDR3 contains 15 residues. V shed 5 bases and J shed 5 bases, with 18 bases lying between them. CDR3 nucleotide sequence: TGTGCCAGCAGTCCCCAAGGGGGGCTTGGGGAGACCCAGTACTTC. Encoded protein: CASSPQGGLGETQYF.

DNA for the CDR3: TGTGCCAGCAGCCAAGATGGGACTAGGTCCTACAATGAGCAGTTCTTC. As protein: CASSQDGTRSYNEQFF. The chain has TRBV4-2 and TRBJ2-1; 8 bases align to TRBD2. There are 16 residues in the CDR3. V dropped 0 bases and J dropped 1; count of bases not matched to a gene: 2. CDR1 and CDR2 from the germline V gene are LGHNA and YNFKEQ.

CDR3 in DNA: TGTGCCAGCAGTTTCCCATCACAAGGAACTACGCAGTTCTTC. Residues: CASSFPSQGTTQFF. The V and J genes are TRBV6-1 and TRBJ2-1; D is ambiguous. This CDR3 comprises 14 residues. Trimming took off 5 bases at V and 12 bases at J, with 20 bases between the two ends. Germline loops: CDR1 MNHNS, CDR2 SASEGT.

V and J are TRBV9 and TRBJ2-7; D is undetermined. The CDR3 loop spans 15 amino acids. V was clipped by 0 bases and J by 4 bases, with 14 bases between them. Germline V gene data show CDR1 as SGDLS and CDR2 as YYNGEE. CDR3 nucleotides: TGTGCCAGCAGCGTAGACGCGCCTCCGGAGTACGAGCAGTACTTC. It encodes CASSVDAPPEYEQYF. The variable domain in full, completed from reference TRBV9 and TRBJ2-7, reads DSGVTQTPKHLITATGQRVTLRCSPRSGDLSVYWYQQSLDQGLQFLIQYYNGEERAKGNILERFSAQQFPDLHSELNLSSLELGDSALYFCASSVDAPPEYEQYFGPGTRLTVT.

As concerns this clone: In the same sample, other DNA sequences code for this CDR3. The chain uses TRBV20-1 and TRBJ2-2; tentatively, D is TRBD2 (5 bases). Per the germline V gene, CDR1 is DFQATT and CDR2 is SNEGSKA (reference sequence). The CDR3 sequence is 11 residues long. Trimming removed 3 bases at V and 6 bases at J, with 5 bases between. The CDR3 reads CSARGAGELFF. CDR3 in DNA: TGCAGTGCTAGGGGAGCCGGGGAGCTGTTTTTT.

CDR3 bases: TGTGCCAGCAGCTCCACCCAGGGAGGGTCCGAGCAGTACTTC. Translated, it gives CASSSTQGGSEQYF. The rearrangement links TRBV9 to TRBJ2-7; 7 bases align to TRBD2. Germline values: CDR1 SGDLS, CDR2 YYNGEE. CDR3 length: 14 residues. V lost 4 bases and J lost 6; bases outside the gene matches: 10.

The J gene is TRBJ2-2, the V gene TRBV5-1; 8 nucleotides align to TRBD1. V trimming: 0 bases; J trimming: 2 bases; junction bases outside the gene matches: 15. This CDR3 comprises 20 residues. CDR1 SGHRS and CDR2 YFSETQ come from the germline V gene. CDR3 nucleotide sequence: TGCGCCAGCAGCTTGGCCTCGGGACAGGCAATTAGGATTAACACCGGGGAGCTGTTTTTT. It specifies CASSLASGQAIRINTGELFF. The variable domain in full, with the rest retrieved from reference TRBV5-1 and TRBJ2-2, is KAGVTQTPRYLIKTRGQQVTLSCSPISGHRSVSWYQQTPGQGLQFLFEYFSETQRNKGNFPGRFSGRQFSNSRSEMNVSTLELGDSALYLCASSLASGQAIRINTGELFFGEGSRLTVL.